This paragraph covers one T cell receptor beta chain sequence. This clonotype appeared many times. Which antigen it targets is not known. No base quality information exists; no much larger clone differs at one position. This entry comes from a study of spatial heterogeneity in lung cancer (dated by TCRdb to between 2018 and 2020). Study-level background: Beta-chain transcripts were consistently detected in greater numbers than alpha-chain transcripts, which likely reflects a higher abundance of beta-chain transcripts. The study linked features of the TCR repertoire to counts of nonsynonymous mutations, which were determined by whole-exome sequencing of tumor tissue. Both alpha and beta chains were TCR-sequenced in samples taken at surgery, namely 220 tumor regions, around 70 matched nontumor lung samples and some 53 PBMC samples. The study quantitatively compared TCR alpha and beta repertoires across multiple tumor regions, matched nontumor lung and blood in non-small cell lung cancer. In the raw uncorrected reads, each unique combination of TCR and UMI appeared more than ten times on average. What the authors observed across the whole study: Additional single-cell paired TCR alpha and beta sequencing was considered necessary to confirm, at a functional level, the hypothesis that regional TCRs recognize regional mutations.

The time point label, read with the paper, signifies: sample taken at primary tumor resection. Donors were 65 to 85 patients with early-stage, untreated non-small cell lung cancer from the lung TRACERx cohort. Without any cell sorting, TCR sequencing was performed on whole RNA extracted either from tumor and nontumor lung tissue or from cryopreserved PBMC samples. Only patients with enough RNA available from two or more tumor regions were chosen for TCR sequencing. Tumor and adjacent nontumor lung specimens were reviewed by a lung pathologist before selection. V and J are truncated by 3 bases and 0 bases respectively, leaving an intervening sequence of 10 bases. The CDR3, cysteine through phenylalanine, is 15 amino acids long. The read is trimmed to its CDR3 DNA, 45 bases read in frame from base 1. The germline V gene encodes CDR1 MNHEY and CDR2 SVGAGI. Receptor amplification or capture employed 5' RACE. These reads were obtained on a NextSeq 500. To allow correction of PCR and sequencing errors, the TCR library protocol tagged every TCR cDNA molecule with a unique molecular identifier. In the source study's methods: TCR identification, UMI-based error correction and CDR3 extraction were all carried out with Decombinator tools. TCRs above a frequency of 2 per 1,000, corresponding to the top 1% of the tumor frequency distribution, were defined as expanded. Rényi diversity was computed with the R vegan package after subsampling each repertoire 100 times to 5,000 TCRs. CDR3 similarity networks were built from amino acid triplet string-kernel similarity, connecting CDR3s with pairwise similarity above 0.82. TCRdb handled the public reads itself, with Q25 trimming in fastp and clone calling in MiXCR, and kept productive beta chains. Identical CDR3 proteins give one entry, which carries the most common genes and DNA. V and J calls and clone size were set by TCRdb, not the authors. This sample comprises roughly 38,000 distinct CDR3 sequences, 3.1% of them detected only once. About 34% of the sample belongs to the ten largest clones.

This chain joins TRBV6-5 to TRBJ2-3; the D gene may be TRBD1 or TRBD2, since each aligns over 6 bases. Source: normal lung tissue next to the tumor, taken at surgery. The TCR was taken from a male donor with early-stage non-small cell lung cancer. CDR3 loop: CASSYRGLSTDTQYF. DNA sequence: TGTGCCAGCAGTTATCGGGGGCTTAGCACAGATACGCAGTATTTT.